Listed here is a single T cell receptor beta chain. The sample belongs to a study of blood T cell repertoires in COVID-19. Study-level information: Sites in the United States, Italy and Spain provided acute and convalescent COVID-19 samples. In each case, the material was cDNA or gDNA derived from T cells, B-cell-depleted T cells, or PBMCs.

Authors' processing steps: Amplified reference gene primers provided the basis for estimating nucleated cell counts. Method: immunoSEQ multiplex PCR; TCRdb's copy keeps in-frame clones and lacks some. D and trimming were read from the DNA, whereas the V and J calls and clone size are those reported in that table. The sample includes more than 200,000 clones, roughly nine tenths of them seen just once. The TCR was taken from a woman between 45 and 60 years old with acute or convalescent COVID-19. Sequencing was performed on peripheral blood.

The CDR3 loop reads CASRPDSSAEYF. The CDR3, as DNA: TGTGCCAGCAGGCCGGACAGTTCAGCGGAGTACTTC. The chain is built from TRBV12-3 or TRBV12-4 and TRBJ2-7; weak D call: TRBD1 (6 bases). This CDR3 spans 12 amino acids. V lost 6 bases and J 11 bases, leaving 17 bases between the germline ends.